These 8 T cell receptor beta chains share one sample of origin, sequenced in a study of T cells in localized non-small cell lung cancer. The table came from immunoSEQ multiplex PCR; TCRdb's copy has only in-frame clones and leaves some out. The sample holds 45,000 to 60,000 clones; about 80% are singletons and the top ten take less than 20%. This specimen consisted of peripheral blood, obtained before any cancer treatment. Every receptor here comes from a female donor older than 55 with stage II squamous cell lung carcinoma.

The chain links TRBV7-9 to TRBJ2-4; TRBD2 matches 10 bases. J was trimmed by 5 bases and V by 5 bases; bases with no gene match: 3. CDR1 SEHNR and CDR2 FQNEAQ come from the germline V gene (reference sequence). This CDR3 is 14 amino acids long. The CDR3 DNA reads TGTGCCAGCAGCACAGCGGGGGGGCAAAACATTCAGTACTTC. Amino acids: CASSTAGGQNIQYF. Supplemented by reference TRBV7-9 and TRBJ2-4, the full variable domain reads DTGVSQNPRHKITKRGQNVTFRCDPISEHNRLYWYRQTLGQGPEFLTYFQNEAQLEKSRLLSDRFSAERPKGSFSTLEIQRTEQGDSAMYLCASSTAGGQNIQYFGAGTRLSVL.

The CDR3: CASSLWGSGNTIYF. Here the CDR3 DNA reads TGTGCCAGCAGTTTGTGGGGCTCTGGAAACACCATATATTTT. The chain carries TRBV28 and TRBJ1-3; D unclear. Germline V gene lookup returns CDR1 MDHEN and CDR2 SYDVKM. There are 14 residues in the CDR3. V was clipped by 3 bases and J by 0 bases, with 6 bases between them.

This chain joins TRBV7-8 and TRBJ2-5; 8 nucleotides agree with TRBD1. Germline CDR1 reads SGHVS; CDR2 reads FQNEAQ. The V gene end was trimmed by 1 base and the J gene end by 2 bases; junction bases not matched to a gene: 3. The CDR3 runs 15 residues. The CDR3 region is CASSLGTGRQETQYF. CDR3 sequence (DNA): TGTGCCAGCAGCTTAGGGACAGGGAGACAAGAGACCCAGTACTTC.

CDR3 nucleotide sequence: TGTGCCAGCAGAAGATTAGCGGGGGGTGCCTACGAGCAGTACTTC. Its translation: CASRRLAGGAYEQYF. The chain combines TRBV27 with TRBJ2-7; the match to TRBD2 covers 10 bases. Germline V gene sequence: CDR1 MNHEY, CDR2 SMNVEV (reference sequence). With 6 bases clipped from V and 2 bases from J, the junction kept 7 bases outside the gene matches. The CDR3 loop spans 15 amino acids.

The chain joins TRBV2 to TRBJ1-6, with TRBD1 identical over 9 bases. CDR1 is SNHLY and CDR2 is FYNNEI in the germline V gene. CDR3 size: 14 residues. Trimming removed 4 bases from V and 7 bases from J; junction bases left unmatched: 2. The CDR3 spells CASSGQGGNSPLHF. The CDR3 nucleotides read TGTGCCAGCAGTGGACAGGGGGGAAATTCACCCCTCCACTTT.

The chain has TRBV30 and TRBJ1-3; 12 nucleotides agree with TRBD1. CDR1 is GTSNPN and CDR2 is SVGIG in the germline V gene (reference sequence). The length of the CDR3 is 19 residues. V trimming: 5 bases; J trimming: 4 bases; junction bases outside the gene matches: 18. Here the CDR3 DNA reads TGTGCCTGGCGTGCCCTAGGGACAGGGGGCCCTTCGAGGGGAAACACCATATATTTT. Its translation: CAWRALGTGGPSRGNTIYF.

This chain links TRBV18 with TRBJ2-2; the D is unclear. From germline, CDR1 is KGHSH and CDR2 LQKENI. V was pared by 2 bases and J by 4 bases, with 11 bases between. The CDR3 loop spans 15 amino acids. CDR3 in amino acids: CASSPSRGPTGELFF. For the CDR3, the DNA is TGTGCCAGCTCACCAAGCAGAGGACCCACCGGGGAGCTGTTTTTT. Full variable domain (rest looked up from reference TRBV18 and TRBJ2-2): NAGVMQNPRHLVRRRGQEARLRCSPMKGHSHVYWYRQLPEEGLKFMVYLQKENIIDESGMPKERFSAEFPKEGPSILRIQQVVRGDSAAYFCASSPSRGPTGELFFGEGSRLTVL.

The gene calls are TRBV6-1 and TRBJ1-2; 10 bases map to TRBD1. The CDR3 totals 15 residues. Unmatched junction bases numbered 8, after V lost 5 bases and J lost 5 bases. Looked up from germline, CDR1 is MNHNS and CDR2 is SASEGT. The chain's CDR3 is CASSPDRGRRYGYTF. The CDR3 DNA follows: TGTGCCAGCAGTCCTGACAGGGGGCGCAGGTATGGCTACACCTTC.